What follows are 15 T cell receptor beta chains derived from one specimen sequenced in a study of cytomegalovirus exposure and HLA in healthy donors. TCRdb's table, derived via immunoSEQ multiplex PCR, lists solely in-frame clones and lacks some. Of under 250,000 clones listed, less than 90% are singletons. The sequenced sample was PBMCs. The source is a woman between 18 and 30 years old in good health and CMV-seronegative.

V is TRBV30 and J is TRBJ1-2, with D hard to call. Germline V gives CDR1 GTSNPN, CDR2 SVGIG (reference sequence). V gave up 7 bases and J gave up 8 bases, with 23 bases separating them. The length of the CDR3 is 14 residues. The CDR3 here is CAFNTPGVKGGYTF. In DNA form, the CDR3 reads TGTGCCTTCAATACACCCGGGGTAAAAGGGGGCTACACCTTC.

DNA for the CDR3: TGTGCCAGCACGCCCAGATTAAGGAACACTGAAGCTTTCTTT. Protein product: CASTPRLRNTEAFF. The rearrangement uses TRBV2 and TRBJ1-1, with D uncertain. CDR1 is SNHLY and CDR2 is FYNNEI in the germline V gene. Deletions cut 7 bases from V and 1 base from J, with 13 bases between. CDR3 length equals 14 residues.

The rearrangement uses TRBV7-9 and TRBJ1-5, with D tentatively TRBD1 (6 bases). CDR1 and CDR2 from the germline V gene are SEHNR and FQNEAQ (reference sequence). The CDR3 is made up of 16 amino acids. V was cut by 6 bases and J by 3 bases, with 18 bases left in between. CDR3: CASSPMTGPLNQPQHF. In DNA, the CDR3 is TGTGCCAGCAGTCCCATGACAGGTCCCCTCAATCAGCCCCAGCATTTT.

In DNA, the CDR3 is TGCAGCGTTGGAGGGACTAGCGGGAGAGCCCTTGCCCAAGATACGCAGTATTTT. It translates to CSVGGTSGRALAQDTQYF. The V call is TRBV29-1, the J call TRBJ2-3; 14 bases map to TRBD2. Germline lookup yields CDR1 SQVTM and CDR2 ANQGSEA. The CDR3 covers 18 residues. The ends lost 4 bases at V and 5 bases at J; junction bases unmatched: 14.

The V call is TRBV5-6, the J call TRBJ2-7; 9 bases fit TRBD1. Germline CDR1 is SGHDT and CDR2 is YYEEEE. This CDR3 contains 14 residues. The V gene end was trimmed by 4 bases and the J gene end by 2 bases; junction bases not matched to a gene: 4. The CDR3: CASSAGQGTYEQYF. CDR3 nucleotides: TGTGCCAGCAGCGCCGGACAGGGGACCTACGAGCAGTACTTC.

The rearrangement links TRBV7-3 to TRBJ2-5; D unclear. Germline V gene sequence: CDR1 SGHTA, CDR2 FQGTGA. V lost 3 bases to trimming and J lost 4 bases, with 6 bases between them. The CDR3 has 12 residues. The CDR3: CASSFPGETQYF. The CDR3, as DNA: TGTGCCAGCAGCTTTCCGGGAGAGACCCAGTACTTC.

V usage is TRBV2 and J usage is TRBJ2-7; 7 nucleotides align to TRBD1. Germline V gene lookup returns CDR1 SNHLY and CDR2 FYNNEI. V shed 2 bases, J shed 7 bases, and the junction held 8 bases outside the gene matches. The CDR3 sequence is 14 residues long. CDR3 residues: CASSERQGALEQYF. Here the CDR3 DNA reads TGTGCCAGCAGTGAAAGACAGGGCGCCTTGGAGCAGTACTTC.

The chain recombines TRBV7-9 with TRBJ2-7; TRBD1 aligns across 9 bases. The CDR3 extends over 15 amino acids. J lost 2 bases, V lost 5 bases, and 7 bases had no gene match. The germline V gene has CDR1 SEHNR and CDR2 FQNEAQ (reference sequence). CDR3 nucleotides: TGTGCCAGCAGCCGAGACAGGGGGTACACCTACGAGCAGTACTTC. This encodes CASSRDRGYTYEQYF.

The rearrangement links TRBV5-8 to TRBJ1-2; TRBD1 is a possible D gene (5 bases). Trimming removed 3 bases at V and 3 bases at J, with 18 bases between. This CDR3 is built from 16 residues. Germline V gives CDR1 SGHTS, CDR2 YDEGEE. The CDR3 sequence: CASSYDTWGRDYGYTF. CDR3 nucleotides: TGTGCCAGCAGCTATGATACTTGGGGACGGGACTATGGCTACACCTTC.

A note on this clone: Different DNA sequences within this sample yield the same CDR3. The chain uses TRBV5-1 and TRBJ2-5, with D unclear. Germline V gives CDR1 SGHRS, CDR2 YFSETQ. The ends were cut back, 0 bases at V and 5 bases at J, with 8 bases in the middle. CDR3 length equals 13 residues. The CDR3 protein is CASSLGSGETQYF. The DNA for the CDR3 is TGCGCCAGCAGCTTGGGGAGTGGCGAGACCCAGTACTTC.

The chain is built from TRBV28 and TRBJ1-1, with 10 bases aligning to TRBD1. There are 15 residues in the CDR3. Germline V gives CDR1 MDHEN, CDR2 SYDVKM. The V and J ends lost 3 bases and 6 bases, in that order; junction bases with no gene match: 7. This CDR3 is CASSFPGTGASEAFF. The CDR3 DNA reads as TGTGCCAGCAGTTTCCCCGGGACAGGGGCTTCTGAAGCTTTCTTT.

The chain employs TRBV6-4 and TRBJ1-5; 7 nucleotides align to TRBD1. From germline, CDR1 is MRHNA and CDR2 SNTAGT. The CDR3 length is 15 residues. V was clipped by 4 bases and J by 4 bases; unmatched bases: 7. The CDR3 protein is CASSASTGNNQPQHF. The DNA of the CDR3 is TGTGCCAGCAGTGCCTCGACAGGGAATAATCAGCCCCAGCATTTT.

The V and J genes are TRBV4-2 and TRBJ2-3; 8 positions match TRBD2. The CDR3 is 15 amino acids. Trimming removed 0 bases from V and 5 bases from J; junction bases left unmatched: 4. The V gene's germline CDR1 is LGHNA and CDR2 YNFKEQ. In DNA, the CDR3 is TGTGCCAGCAGCCAAGAGCGGGGGGCTTTAGATACGCAGTATTTT. It codes for CASSQERGALDTQYF.

A single count supports this clone. The chain carries TRBV6-1 and TRBJ2-2; D may be TRBD2 (6 bases). This CDR3 is built from 14 residues. Trimming removed 7 bases at V and 2 bases at J, with 11 bases between. Looked up from germline, CDR1 is MNHNS and CDR2 is SASEGT. The CDR3 sequence: CASTERVNTGELFF. As DNA, the CDR3 is TGTGCCAGCACCGAGCGGGTAAACACCGGGGAGCTGTTTTTT.

This clone was seen a single time. This rearrangement joins TRBV29-1 to TRBJ2-1; D might be TRBD2 (5 bases). The V end lost 7 bases, the J end lost 5 bases, and 9 bases lay between the germline ends. Germline V gene data show CDR1 as SQVTM and CDR2 as ANQGSEA. This CDR3 comprises 11 residues. The CDR3 reads CSADGDNEQFF. CDR3 coding DNA: TGCAGCGCCGACGGGGACAATGAGCAGTTCTTC.